This passage covers 31 T cell receptor beta chains from one sample sequenced in a study of shared clonotypes between healthy human individuals. The data were produced by immunoSEQ multiplex PCR, yet TCRdb's version contains in-frame clones alone and is incomplete. The sample contains about 650,000 clones, 95% of which appear only once. CD8 cells regarded as naive lacked CD45RO, were positively chosen for CCR7, and omitted terminally differentiated effector memory CD45RA+ cells. The specimen sequenced was naive CD8+ T cells sorted from blood. The receptors were sampled from a woman aged 25 to 39 in good health.

The gene calls are TRBV19 and TRBJ2-5; the D gene is possibly TRBD2 (5 bases). V was trimmed by 1 base and J by 7 bases, leaving 19 bases between them. The CDR3 contains 16 residues. Germline V gene lookup returns CDR1 LNHDA and CDR2 SQIVND (reference sequence). CDR3 residues: CASSIGVGAEDRTQYF. The CDR3, as DNA: TGTGCCAGTAGTATAGGGGTGGGAGCGGAAGATCGGACCCAGTACTTC.

The CDR3 reads CASSLGTSNTGELFF. As DNA, the CDR3 is TGTGCCAGCAGTTTAGGGACTTCGAACACCGGGGAGCTGTTTTTT. The V gene is TRBV27, the J gene TRBJ2-2; D is perhaps TRBD2 (6 bases). Between the trimmed V and J ends, which lost 2 bases and 0 bases, there was a span of 7 bases. This CDR3 has 15 residues. From germline, CDR1 is MNHEY and CDR2 SMNVEV (reference sequence).

Turning to this clone: The sample holds other DNA sequences that translate to the same CDR3. V usage is TRBV6-1 and J usage is TRBJ2-7; D call uncertain. This CDR3 has 10 residues. V lost 6 bases and J lost 3, with 3 bases in between. Germline V gene data show CDR1 as MNHNS and CDR2 as SASEGT. In DNA, the CDR3 is TGTGCCAGCAGGAACTACGAGCAGTACTTC. This encodes CASRNYEQYF.

The rearrangement uses TRBV10-3 and TRBJ1-1; possibly TRBD1 for D (6 bases). CDR1 is ENHRY, CDR2 SYGVKD, per germline. This CDR3 comprises 15 residues. V lost 0 bases to trimming and J lost 2 bases, with 10 bases between them. In DNA, the CDR3 is TGTGCCATCAGTGAGTCCGGGGGCGGAAACACTGAAGCTTTCTTT. It codes for CAISESGGGNTEAFF.

V gene TRBV30 combines with J gene TRBJ2-5, with 8 bases lining up with TRBD2. Germline-derived CDR1 and CDR2 are GTSNPN and SVGIG (reference sequence). Losses at the gene ends were 0 bases for V and 5 bases for J; bases not matched to a gene: 11. The CDR3 is 16 residues long. The CDR3 sequence: CAWSVAISGSLETQYF. The CDR3 DNA reads TGTGCCTGGAGTGTAGCCATCAGCGGGAGTCTGGAGACCCAGTACTTC.

The chain carries TRBV4-1 and TRBJ1-3; D is uncertain. V lost 1 base and J lost 0, with 4 bases in between. The CDR3 contains 14 residues. Germline V gives CDR1 MGHRA, CDR2 YSYEKL. The CDR3: CASSQGLSGNTIYF. The CDR3 DNA reads TGCGCCAGCAGCCAAGGACTCTCTGGAAACACCATATATTTT.

The V gene is TRBV7-6, the J gene TRBJ2-1; the D gene could be TRBD1 or TRBD2 (7 bases each). Per germline, CDR1 SGHVS and CDR2 FNYEAQ. Trimming stripped 5 bases from V and 8 bases from J, with 16 bases between. The CDR3 runs to 14 residues. The CDR3 DNA is TGTGCCAGCAGCCAACCGGCAGGGGGGGATGAGCAGTTCTTC. This sequence encodes CASSQPAGGDEQFF.

This chain connects TRBV7-9 to TRBJ2-1; 10 bases map to TRBD2. Germline assignment: CDR1 SEHNR and CDR2 FQNEAQ (reference sequence). The CDR3 runs to 16 residues. The V segment lost 3 bases and the J segment 8 bases; nucleotides outside the gene matches: 10. The CDR3 sequence is CASSFGTSVIRDEQFF. The CDR3 nucleotides are TGTGCCAGCAGCTTTGGGACTAGCGTGATAAGGGATGAGCAGTTCTTC.

The J gene is TRBJ2-1, the V gene TRBV4-1; D is uncertain. Germline-derived CDR1 and CDR2 are MGHRA and YSYEKL. The length of the CDR3 is 12 residues. V was shortened by 5 bases and J by 7 bases, with 9 bases between the two germline ends. CDR3 nucleotide sequence: TGCGCCAGCAGCACGGGCCGTAATGAGCAGTTCTTC. This encodes CASSTGRNEQFF.

Of note for this clone: The same CDR3 arises from other DNA sequences in this sample as well. The rearrangement joins TRBV28 to TRBJ2-3; D is undetermined. With 2 bases removed from V and 2 bases from J, the gap between germline ends came to 5 bases. The CDR3 is 13 amino acids. Germline lookup yields CDR1 MDHEN and CDR2 SYDVKM. DNA of the CDR3: TGTGCCAGCAGTTTACTGCTCACAGATACGCAGTATTTT. It yields the protein CASSLLLTDTQYF. Complete variable domain (other parts from reference TRBV28 and TRBJ2-3): DVKVTQSSRYLVKRTGEKVFLECVQDMDHENMFWYRQDPGLGLRLIYFSYDVKMKEKGDIPEGYSVSREKKERFSLILESASTNQTSMYLCASSLLLTDTQYFGPGTRLTVL.

In this sample, this clone turned up once. This chain connects TRBV5-6 to TRBJ2-3; no clear D gene. The germline gives CDR1 SGHDT, CDR2 YYEEEE. This CDR3 contains 13 residues. Trimming took off 4 bases at V and 2 bases at J, with 8 bases between the two ends. The CDR3 spells CASSTGPTDTQYF. CDR3 bases: TGTGCCAGCAGCACTGGCCCCACAGATACGCAGTATTTT.

This clone was counted once. V usage is TRBV9 and J usage is TRBJ1-1; 7 bases align to TRBD1. The CDR3 is 15 residues long. The germline V gene encodes CDR1 SGDLS and CDR2 YYNGEE. V dropped 3 bases and J dropped 3; count of bases not matched to a gene: 8. The CDR3 nucleotides read TGTGCCAGCAGCGCAAGAGCCGGGACAGACACTGAAGCTTTCTTT. This translates into CASSARAGTDTEAFF.

The V call is TRBV28, the J call TRBJ2-2; D might be TRBD2 (7 bases). The CDR3 sequence is 13 residues long. V dropped 7 bases and J dropped 4 bases, with 10 bases sitting between them. Germline V gene lookup returns CDR1 MDHEN and CDR2 SYDVKM. DNA of the CDR3: TGTGCCAGCACAGGGGAGGGCACCGGGGAGCTGTTTTTT. This gives the protein CASTGEGTGELFF.

The genes are TRBV4-2 and TRBJ1-1; D is uncertain. This CDR3 spans 15 amino acids. The germline V and J ends were trimmed by 3 bases and 1 base, with 12 bases remaining between them. Germline values: CDR1 LGHNA, CDR2 YNFKEQ. The DNA for the CDR3 is TGTGCCAGCAGCCAGTACCGGACGGGGAACACTGAAGCTTTCTTT. Translating gives CASSQYRTGNTEAFF.

This chain uses TRBV9 with TRBJ2-1, with D perhaps being TRBD1 or TRBD2 (5 bases each). Germline assignment: CDR1 SGDLS and CDR2 YYNGEE. This CDR3 has 17 amino acids. V lost 3 bases to trimming and J lost 3 bases, with 19 bases between them. The CDR3 DNA is TGTGCCAGCAGCGGAGCCGGGACCCCCACAAGCTACAATGAGCAGTTCTTC. Translating gives CASSGAGTPTSYNEQFF. Together with reference TRBV9 and TRBJ2-1, the CDR3 gives the full variable domain: DSGVTQTPKHLITATGQRVTLRCSPRSGDLSVYWYQQSLDQGLQFLIQYYNGEERAKGNILERFSAQQFPDLHSELNLSSLELGDSALYFCASSGAGTPTSYNEQFFGPGTRLTVL.

J is TRBJ1-1 and V is TRBV7-3, with D possibly matching TRBD1 (6 bases). Per germline, CDR1 SGHTA and CDR2 FQGTGA. The CDR3 consists of 17 residues. Trimming took off 6 bases at V and 5 bases at J, with 25 bases between the two ends. In DNA, the CDR3 is TGTGCCAGCAGAGGGCCCACGGAGGGGGGACTTTGGACTGAAGCTTTCTTT. Translation: CASRGPTEGGLWTEAFF.

This clone was found once. The chain recombines TRBV27 with TRBJ2-5; D possibly uses TRBD1 or TRBD2 (6 bases each). The CDR3 is 13 residues long. Trimming stripped 9 bases from V and 4 bases from J, with 15 bases between. Germline CDR1 and CDR2: MNHEY and SMNVEV (reference sequence). The CDR3 spells CASGNWGAETQYF. The CDR3 DNA reads TGTGCCAGTGGGAACTGGGGGGCAGAGACCCAGTACTTC.

The rearrangement joins TRBV7-6 to TRBJ1-4; TRBD1 matches at 7 bases. The V segment lost 8 bases and the J segment 6 bases; nucleotides outside the gene matches: 6. Germline CDR1 is SGHVS and CDR2 is FNYEAQ. This CDR3 contains 13 residues. The CDR3 DNA reads TGTGCCAGCCAGACAGGGTTGGATGAAAAACTGTTTTTT. This codes for CASQTGLDEKLFF.

This clone was detected once. The sample contains more than one DNA sequence encoding this CDR3. The CDR3 reads CASGPGLAYEQYF. CDR3 sequence (DNA): TGTGCCAGTGGGCCGGGACTAGCATACGAGCAGTACTTC. V usage is TRBV27 and J usage is TRBJ2-7; 9 bases are a match to TRBD2. The ends lost 9 bases at V and 4 bases at J; junction bases unmatched: 7. Germline V gene data show CDR1 as MNHEY and CDR2 as SMNVEV (reference sequence). The length of the CDR3 is 13 residues.

The chain joins TRBV4-1 to TRBJ2-7, with unresolved D. The V and J ends lost 1 base and 3 bases respectively, with 10 bases between them. This CDR3 is built from 14 residues. CDR1 and CDR2 from the germline V gene are MGHRA and YSYEKL. The CDR3 DNA reads as TGCGCCAGCAGCCAAGTCCCCGCAAGCTACGAGCAGTACTTC. Residues: CASSQVPASYEQYF.

This clone is a singleton in its sample. The rearrangement uses TRBV2 and TRBJ2-5, with 10 bases identical to TRBD2. The DNA end lines up better with TRBJ2-7; the J call may be wrong. This CDR3 is built from 18 residues. CDR1 and CDR2 from the germline V gene are SNHLY and FYNNEI. CDR3 amino acids: CASSEDLVPGLAQYEQYF. For the CDR3, the DNA is TGTGCCAGCAGTGAAGACTTAGTGCCGGGACTAGCGCAGTACGAGCAGTACTTC.

This clone was seen once. The chain joins TRBV9 to TRBJ2-1; D call uncertain. The V end was cut by 0 bases, the J end by 3 bases, with 10 bases between. Germline-derived CDR1 and CDR2 are SGDLS and YYNGEE. CDR3 length equals 15 residues. This CDR3 reads CASSVGQPHYNEQFF. The CDR3 nucleotides read TGTGCCAGCAGCGTAGGGCAGCCACACTACAATGAGCAGTTCTTC.

The chain combines TRBV28 with TRBJ2-1; D remains ambiguous. Germline assignment: CDR1 MDHEN and CDR2 SYDVKM. CDR3 length: 14 amino acids. Between the trimmed V and J ends, which lost 2 bases and 10 bases, there was a span of 15 bases. DNA for the CDR3: TGTGCCAGCAGTTTAGTGGGTCCGGTAGGCGAGCAGTTCTTC. Protein product: CASSLVGPVGEQFF.

The chain couples TRBV28 to TRBJ2-2; tentative D call: TRBD1 (6 bases). Germline-derived CDR1 and CDR2 are MDHEN and SYDVKM. V shed 3 bases and J shed 0 bases, with 20 bases lying between them. The CDR3 is 19 amino acids. CDR3 protein: CASSLGKIPGHANTGELFF. DNA of the CDR3: TGTGCCAGCAGTTTGGGGAAGATCCCGGGACATGCGAACACCGGGGAGCTGTTTTTT.

The V gene is TRBV7-9, the J gene TRBJ1-2; D is perhaps TRBD1 (5 bases). CDR1 and CDR2 (germline): SEHNR, FQNEAQ (reference sequence). The CDR3 loop spans 15 amino acids. Trimming stripped 5 bases from V and 4 bases from J, with 17 bases between. CDR3 DNA: TGTGCCAGCAGCGTAAGCCCGGGGGTAGCCTATGGCTACACCTTC. It codes for CASSVSPGVAYGYTF.

The V gene is TRBV28, the J gene TRBJ1-5; tentatively, D is TRBD1 (5 bases). CDR3 size: 15 residues. Between the trimmed V and J ends, which lost 4 bases and 0 bases, there was a span of 10 bases. The V gene's germline CDR1 is MDHEN and CDR2 SYDVKM. The CDR3 DNA sequence: TGTGCCAGCAGTTCGACAGTATATAGCAATCAGCCCCAGCATTTT. This translates into CASSSTVYSNQPQHF.

The rearrangement uses TRBV27 and TRBJ1-2, with 7 bases aligning to TRBD1. Germline values: CDR1 MNHEY, CDR2 SMNVEV (reference sequence). J was trimmed by 3 bases and V by 0 bases; bases with no gene match: 7. The CDR3 has 16 amino acids. Written as DNA, the CDR3 is TGTGCCAGCAGTTTATCGTTCCGGGACAGAGACTATGGCTACACCTTC. This gives the protein CASSLSFRDRDYGYTF.

The chain combines TRBV28 with TRBJ2-7; D gene uncertain. Germline loops: CDR1 MDHEN, CDR2 SYDVKM. Between the trimmed V and J ends, which lost 3 bases and 1 base, there was a span of 10 bases. There are 14 residues in the CDR3. The DNA for the CDR3 is TGTGCCAGCAGTTTTGGTGGGGAATCCTACGAGCAGTACTTC. This gives the protein CASSFGGESYEQYF.

The chain has TRBV28 and TRBJ1-2; possibly TRBD1 for D (5 bases). V lost 3 bases and J 3 bases, leaving 14 bases between the germline ends. The CDR3 has 15 residues. Germline CDR1 MDHEN, CDR2 SYDVKM. CDR3 sequence reads: CASSFGDRRDYGYTF. CDR3 in DNA: TGTGCCAGCAGTTTCGGGGACCGTAGGGACTATGGCTACACCTTC.

This chain links TRBV30 with TRBJ2-7, with 8 positions matching TRBD1. CDR1 and CDR2 from the germline V gene are GTSNPN and SVGIG (reference sequence). This CDR3 is built from 14 residues. Unmatched junction bases numbered 10, after V lost 3 bases and J lost 6 bases. CDR3 DNA sequence: TGTGCCTGGAGGACAAGGACAGGGTTCGGCGAGCAGTACTTC. Protein product: CAWRTRTGFGEQYF.

DNA for the CDR3: TGTGCCAGCAGTTACTCGTTCGGGGGGGACGAGCAGTACTTC. Translated, it gives CASSYSFGGDEQYF. The rearrangement joins TRBV6-5 to TRBJ2-5, with 8 positions matching TRBD2. The tail of the sequence fits TRBJ2-7 better, so the J call may be wrong. This CDR3 is 14 amino acids long. Germline CDR1 is MNHEY and CDR2 is SVGAGI.